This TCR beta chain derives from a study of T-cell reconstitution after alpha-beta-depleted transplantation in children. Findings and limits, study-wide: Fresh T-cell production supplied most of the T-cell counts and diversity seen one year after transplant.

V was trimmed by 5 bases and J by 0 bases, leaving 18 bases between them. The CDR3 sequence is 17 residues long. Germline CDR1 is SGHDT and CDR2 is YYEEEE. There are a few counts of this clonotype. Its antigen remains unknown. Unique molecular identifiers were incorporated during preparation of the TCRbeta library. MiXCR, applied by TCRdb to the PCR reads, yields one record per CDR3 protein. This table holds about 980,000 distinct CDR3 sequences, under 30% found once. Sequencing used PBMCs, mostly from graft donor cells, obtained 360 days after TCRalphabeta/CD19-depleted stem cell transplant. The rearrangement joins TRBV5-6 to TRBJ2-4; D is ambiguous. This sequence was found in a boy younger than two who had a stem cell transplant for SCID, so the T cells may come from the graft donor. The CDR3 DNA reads TGTGCCAGCAGTATAAAGGACCTGGTTCTAGCCAAAAACATTCAGTACTTC. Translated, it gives CASSIKDLVLAKNIQYF.